These 19 T cell receptor beta chains came from one sample sequenced in a study of OX40 agonist ivuxolimab in advanced cancers. Sequenced by immunoSEQ multiplex PCR; TCRdb stores in-frame clones only, minus some. The repertoire consists of tens of thousands of clones, with about 88% occurring once and the leading ten covering 6% to 8.5%. The sample was CD4+ or CD8+ T cells sorted from blood, taken in a trial of the OX40 agonist ivuxolimab. These TCRs come from an adult with an advanced solid tumor such as melanoma, head and neck, liver or kidney cancer.

The sample holds one count of this clone. This sequence joins TRBV12-5 and TRBJ1-3; perhaps TRBD1 as D (6 bases). The CDR3 totals 15 residues. V lost 1 base to trimming and J lost 0 bases, with 7 bases between them. The germline CDR1 and CDR2 sequences are LGHNT and FRNRAP. DNA for the CDR3: TGTGCTAGTGGTTTGGGGGGGGCCTCTGGAAACACCATATATTTT. As protein: CASGLGGASGNTIYF.

The chain combines TRBV28 with TRBJ1-5, with D maybe TRBD1 (6 bases). Germline V lookup: CDR1 MDHEN, CDR2 SYDVKM. The CDR3 loop spans 13 amino acids. Trimming removed 8 bases at V and 6 bases at J, with 14 bases between. The CDR3 region is CASLAGAGQPQHF. The CDR3 region has the DNA TGTGCCAGCTTGGCGGGGGCAGGTCAGCCCCAGCATTTT.

The chain joins TRBV27 to TRBJ1-2; tentative D call: TRBD1 (5 bases). The CDR3 loop spans 14 amino acids. Trimming removed 4 bases from V and 6 bases from J, with 15 bases in between. Germline values: CDR1 MNHEY, CDR2 SMNVEV (reference sequence). The DNA for the CDR3 is TGTGCCAGCAGTTGGGACGGCAGGGTGAATGGCTACACCTTC. Translating it yields CASSWDGRVNGYTF.

The DNA of the CDR3 is TGTGCCAGCAGCGGAAACAGGGGGCGCGGCACTGAAGCTTTCTTT. Translation gives CASSGNRGRGTEAFF. This sequence joins TRBV21-1 and TRBJ1-1; the table's TRBD1 call for D was not verified on the DNA. TRBV21-1 is a documented pseudogene. The CDR3 is 15 residues long.

This chain joins TRBV5-1 and TRBJ2-7; 11 bases align to TRBD1. The junction had 6 bases not matched to a gene; V was cut back by 1 base and J by 6 bases. Germline V gene data show CDR1 as SGHRS and CDR2 as YFSETQ. The CDR3 has 15 amino acids. CDR3 sequence reads: CASSLPGTGGSEQYF. As DNA, the CDR3 is TGCGCCAGCAGCTTGCCCGGGACAGGGGGGTCCGAGCAGTACTTC.

V is TRBV27 and J is TRBJ2-2; D might be TRBD2 (6 bases). The CDR3 spans 19 residues. CDR1 and CDR2 from the germline V gene are MNHEY and SMNVEV (reference sequence). V was shortened by 6 bases and J by 2 bases, with 25 bases between the two germline ends. The CDR3 reads CASRNHPLEGAANTGELFF. CDR3 DNA sequence: TGTGCCAGCAGAAATCACCCTTTGGAGGGCGCGGCAAACACCGGGGAGCTGTTTTTT.

V gene TRBV28 combines with J gene TRBJ2-3; 9 bases match TRBD2. The CDR3 covers 18 residues. Looked up from germline, CDR1 is MDHEN and CDR2 is SYDVKM. Trimming removed 4 bases from V and 0 bases from J; junction bases left unmatched: 11. The CDR3 DNA sequence: TGTGCCAGCAGTTCCATAGCCCTGACTAGCGGTAGCACAGATACGCAGTATTTT. Its translation is CASSSIALTSGSTDTQYF. Using reference TRBV28 and TRBJ2-3 for the parts outside the CDR3, the full variable domain is DVKVTQSSRYLVKRTGEKVFLECVQDMDHENMFWYRQDPGLGLRLIYFSYDVKMKEKGDIPEGYSVSREKKERFSLILESASTNQTSMYLCASSSIALTSGSTDTQYFGPGTRLTVL.

The gene calls are TRBV4-3 and TRBJ2-7; D might be TRBD2 (6 bases). Germline V gene lookup returns CDR1 LGHNA and CDR2 YSLEER. Trimming left V 0 bases short and J 5 bases short, with 8 bases between. This CDR3 is 13 amino acids long. The DNA for the CDR3 is TGCGCCAGCAGCCAAGAGGAGGGCAACGAGCAGTACTTC. Translated, it gives CASSQEEGNEQYF.

V usage is TRBV2 and J usage is TRBJ2-1; 8 bases map to TRBD2. Trimming at V came to 7 bases and at J to 0 bases, leaving 5 bases not matched to a gene. The CDR3 totals 15 residues. Germline CDR1 and CDR2: SNHLY and FYNNEI. Written as DNA, the CDR3 is TGTGCCAGCACATCCGGGACTAGCTCCTACAATGAGCAGTTCTTC. It codes for CASTSGTSSYNEQFF.

The rearrangement uses TRBV2 and TRBJ2-3, with 10 bases that match TRBD2. The trim removed 6 bases at V and 4 bases at J, leaving 7 bases unmatched. This CDR3 is 15 amino acids long. CDR1 and CDR2 (germline): SNHLY, FYNNEI. DNA for the CDR3: TGTGCCAGCAGGGGACTAAGCGGGGGGGCAGATACGCAGTATTTT. This gives the protein CASRGLSGGADTQYF.

The chain uses TRBV12-5 and TRBJ2-5; 8 bases are a match to TRBD2. The V gene's germline CDR1 is LGHNT and CDR2 FRNRAP. The CDR3 runs 13 residues. The V segment lost 6 bases and the J segment 4 bases; nucleotides outside the gene matches: 4. CDR3 protein: CASGSGGLETQYF. CDR3 sequence (DNA): TGTGCTAGTGGCTCGGGGGGGTTAGAGACCCAGTACTTC.

The chain couples TRBV28 to TRBJ2-2; TRBD2 is a possible D gene (6 bases). Germline CDR1 and CDR2: MDHEN and SYDVKM. V was cut by 4 bases and J by 0 bases, with 9 bases left in between. The CDR3 sequence is 15 residues long. The CDR3 region has the DNA TGTGCCAGCAGTTCACCGGGGGCGAACACCGGGGAGCTGTTTTTT. Its translation is CASSSPGANTGELFF.

The chain employs TRBV9 and TRBJ1-2; no clear D gene. In germline, CDR1 is SGDLS, CDR2 YYNGEE. V gave up 10 bases and J gave up 4 bases, with 17 bases separating them. This CDR3 has 13 residues. CDR3 coding DNA: TGTGCCGGTAGGAAGGGATTCCCCTATGGCTACACCTTC. This gives the protein CAGRKGFPYGYTF.

The CDR3 sequence is CASRGTTLEQYF. In DNA form, the CDR3 reads TGTGCCAGCAGGGGGACAACCCTCGAGCAGTACTTC. The chain employs TRBV9 and TRBJ2-7; a possible D gene is TRBD1 (6 bases). Per germline, CDR1 SGDLS and CDR2 YYNGEE. The V end lost 5 bases, the J end lost 6 bases, and 12 bases lay between the germline ends. This CDR3 is 12 amino acids long. Full variable domain (missing parts from reference TRBV9 and TRBJ2-7): DSGVTQTPKHLITATGQRVTLRCSPRSGDLSVYWYQQSLDQGLQFLIQYYNGEERAKGNILERFSAQQFPDLHSELNLSSLELGDSALYFCASRGTTLEQYFGPGTRLTVT.

J is TRBJ1-1 and V is TRBV5-4; D remains ambiguous. Germline CDR1 is SGHNT and CDR2 is YYREEE (reference sequence). Trimming took 4 bases from V and 1 from J, leaving 29 bases between them. This CDR3 spans 20 amino acids. Here the CDR3 reads CASSVSGQGMFWGENTEAFF. The CDR3 DNA reads TGTGCCAGCAGCGTGAGCGGTCAAGGGATGTTTTGGGGTGAGAACACTGAAGCTTTCTTT.

This chain joins TRBV18 and TRBJ1-5; no clear D gene. CDR3 length: 14 residues. Germline lookup yields CDR1 KGHSH and CDR2 LQKENI. The V end lost 4 bases, the J end lost 7 bases, and 14 bases lay between the germline ends. Here the CDR3 DNA reads TGTGCCAGCTCACGCGGAAGGGAGAACCAGCCCCAGCATTTT. This translates into CASSRGRENQPQHF.

CDR3 loop: CASSFAAANEQFF. The CDR3 region has the DNA TGTGCCAGCAGCTTTGCAGCGGCCAATGAGCAGTTCTTC. J is TRBJ2-1 and V is TRBV7-9; possibly TRBD2 for D (5 bases). CDR1 is SEHNR and CDR2 is FQNEAQ in the germline V gene (reference sequence). V was pared by 3 bases and J by 6 bases, with 9 bases between. The CDR3 length is 13 residues. The whole variable domain, filled in from reference TRBV7-9 and TRBJ2-1, reads DTGVSQNPRHKITKRGQNVTFRCDPISEHNRLYWYRQTLGQGPEFLTYFQNEAQLEKSRLLSDRFSAERPKGSFSTLEIQRTEQGDSAMYLCASSFAAANEQFFGPGTRLTVL.

This clone has a handful of counts. V and J are TRBV6-6 and TRBJ1-2; 7 nucleotides agree with TRBD1. The CDR3 totals 14 residues. The germline CDR1 and CDR2 sequences are MNHNY and SVGAGI (reference sequence). V trimming: 5 bases; J trimming: 4 bases; junction bases outside the gene matches: 7. Here the CDR3 DNA reads TGTGCCAGCAGTCTGGACAGGCCTTCCTATGGCTACACCTTC. Protein: CASSLDRPSYGYTF.

V and J are TRBV5-4 and TRBJ2-2; D call uncertain. In germline, CDR1 is SGHNT, CDR2 YYREEE (reference sequence). CDR3 length equals 13 residues. V was trimmed by 2 bases and J by 4 bases, leaving 6 bases between them. CDR3 in amino acids: CASSLISTGELFF. CDR3 DNA sequence: TGTGCCAGCAGCTTAATTAGCACCGGGGAGCTGTTTTTT.